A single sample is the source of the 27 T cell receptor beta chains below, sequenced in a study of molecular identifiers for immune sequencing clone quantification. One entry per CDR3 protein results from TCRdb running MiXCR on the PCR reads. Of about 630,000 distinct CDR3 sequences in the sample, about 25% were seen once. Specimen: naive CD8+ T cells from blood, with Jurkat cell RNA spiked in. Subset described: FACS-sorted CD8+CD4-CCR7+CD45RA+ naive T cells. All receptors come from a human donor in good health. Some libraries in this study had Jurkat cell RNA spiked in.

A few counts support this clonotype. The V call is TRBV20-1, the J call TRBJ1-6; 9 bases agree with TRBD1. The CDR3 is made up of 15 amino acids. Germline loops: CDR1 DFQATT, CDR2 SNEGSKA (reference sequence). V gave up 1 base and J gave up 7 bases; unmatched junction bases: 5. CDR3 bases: TGCAGTGCTAGAGTACCGGGACAGGGAAATTCACCCCTCCACTTT. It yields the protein CSARVPGQGNSPLHF.

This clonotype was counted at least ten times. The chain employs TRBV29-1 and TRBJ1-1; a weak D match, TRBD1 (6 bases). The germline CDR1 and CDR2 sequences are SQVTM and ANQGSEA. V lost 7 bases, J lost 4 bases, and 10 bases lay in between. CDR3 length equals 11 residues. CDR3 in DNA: TGCAGCGGGGAAGGGGGCACTGAAGCTTTCTTT. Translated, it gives CSGEGGTEAFF.

The CDR3 nucleotides read TGCGCCAGCACCCTCTCCAGCGGGGGGTACAATGAGCAGTTCTTC. Translating gives CASTLSSGGYNEQFF. The V and J genes are TRBV5-1 and TRBJ2-1; TRBD2 aligns across 9 bases. Germline V gives CDR1 SGHRS, CDR2 YFSETQ. This CDR3 spans 15 amino acids. V lost 6 bases to trimming and J lost 4 bases; unmatched junction nucleotides: 8.

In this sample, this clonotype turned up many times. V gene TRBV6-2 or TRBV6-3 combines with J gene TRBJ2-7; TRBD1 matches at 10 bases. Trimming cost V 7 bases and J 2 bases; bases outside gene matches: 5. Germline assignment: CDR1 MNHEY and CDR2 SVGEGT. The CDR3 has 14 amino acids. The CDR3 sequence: CASILGQGAYEQYF. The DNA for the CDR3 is TGTGCCAGCATCCTAGGACAGGGGGCCTACGAGCAGTACTTC.

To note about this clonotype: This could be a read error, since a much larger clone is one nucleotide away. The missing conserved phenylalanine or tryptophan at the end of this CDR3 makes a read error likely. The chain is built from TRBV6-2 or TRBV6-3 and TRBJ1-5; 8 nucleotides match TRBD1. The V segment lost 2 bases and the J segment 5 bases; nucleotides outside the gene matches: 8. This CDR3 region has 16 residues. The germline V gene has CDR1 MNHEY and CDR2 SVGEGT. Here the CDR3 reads CASSYLQGEVDQPQHY. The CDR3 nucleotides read TGTGCCAGCAGTTACCTACAGGGGGAAGTTGATCAGCCCCAGCATTAT.

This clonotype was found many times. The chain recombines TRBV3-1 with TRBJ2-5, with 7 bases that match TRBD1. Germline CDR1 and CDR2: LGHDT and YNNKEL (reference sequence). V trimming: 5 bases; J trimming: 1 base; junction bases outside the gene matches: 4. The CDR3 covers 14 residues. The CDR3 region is CASSEQGSQETQYF. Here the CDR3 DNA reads TGTGCCAGCAGCGAACAGGGGAGCCAAGAGACCCAGTACTTC.

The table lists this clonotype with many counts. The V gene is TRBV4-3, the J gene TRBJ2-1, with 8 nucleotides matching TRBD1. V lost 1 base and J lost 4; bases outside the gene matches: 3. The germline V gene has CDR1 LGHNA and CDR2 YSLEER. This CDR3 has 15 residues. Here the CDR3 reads CASSQADREYNEQFF. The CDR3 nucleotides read TGCGCCAGCAGCCAAGCGGACAGGGAATACAATGAGCAGTTCTTC.

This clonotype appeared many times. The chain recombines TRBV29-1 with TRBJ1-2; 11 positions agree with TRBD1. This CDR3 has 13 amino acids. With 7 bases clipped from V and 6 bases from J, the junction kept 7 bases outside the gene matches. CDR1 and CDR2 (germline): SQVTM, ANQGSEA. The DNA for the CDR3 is TGCAGCGCCGTCGGACAGGGGGCGCATGGCTACACCTTC. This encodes CSAVGQGAHGYTF.

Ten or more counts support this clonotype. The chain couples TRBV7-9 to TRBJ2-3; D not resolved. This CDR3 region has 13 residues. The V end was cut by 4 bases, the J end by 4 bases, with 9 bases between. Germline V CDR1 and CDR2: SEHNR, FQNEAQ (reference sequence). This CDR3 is CASSSSLADTQYF. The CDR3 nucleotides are TGTGCCAGCAGCTCCTCGCTAGCAGATACGCAGTATTTT.

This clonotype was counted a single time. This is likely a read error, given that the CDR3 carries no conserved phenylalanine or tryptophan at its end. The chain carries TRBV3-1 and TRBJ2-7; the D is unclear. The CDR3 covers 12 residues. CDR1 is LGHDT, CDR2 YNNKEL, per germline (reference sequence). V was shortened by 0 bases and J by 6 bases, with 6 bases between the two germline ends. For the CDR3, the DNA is TGTGCCAGCAGCCAAGATCCGACCGAGCAGTACTCC. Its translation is CASSQDPTEQYS.

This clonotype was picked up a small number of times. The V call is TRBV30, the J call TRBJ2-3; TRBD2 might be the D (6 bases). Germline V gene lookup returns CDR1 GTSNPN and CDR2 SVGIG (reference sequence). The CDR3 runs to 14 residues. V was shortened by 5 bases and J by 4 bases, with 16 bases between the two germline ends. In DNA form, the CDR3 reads TGTGCCTGGGGGGGACTCCAACACCCAGATACGCAGTATTTT. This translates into CAWGGLQHPDTQYF. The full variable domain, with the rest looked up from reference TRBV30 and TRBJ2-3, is SQTIHQWPATLVQPVGSPLSLECTVEGTSNPNLYWYRQAAGRGLQLLFYSVGIGQISSEVPQNLSASRPQDRQFILSSKKLLLSDSGFYLCAWGGLQHPDTQYFGPGTRLTVL.

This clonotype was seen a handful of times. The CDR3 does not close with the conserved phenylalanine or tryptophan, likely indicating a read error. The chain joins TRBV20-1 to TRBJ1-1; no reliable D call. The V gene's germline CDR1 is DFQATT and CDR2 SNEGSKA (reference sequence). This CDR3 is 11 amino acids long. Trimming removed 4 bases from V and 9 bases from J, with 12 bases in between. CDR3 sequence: CSATQTHQAFY. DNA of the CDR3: TGCAGTGCTACACAGACACATCAAGCTTTCTAT.

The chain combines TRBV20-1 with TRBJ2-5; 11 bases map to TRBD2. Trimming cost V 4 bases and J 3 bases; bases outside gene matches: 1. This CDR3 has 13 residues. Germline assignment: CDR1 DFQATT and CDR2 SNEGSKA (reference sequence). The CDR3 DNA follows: TGCAGTGCTAAGACTAGCGGGGAAGAGACCCAGTACTTC. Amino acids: CSAKTSGEETQYF.

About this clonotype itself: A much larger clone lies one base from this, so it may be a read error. The CDR3 here is CSARDFTEGGHQPQHF. The CDR3 nucleotides are TGCAGTGCTAGAGATTTTACAGAGGGCGGTCATCAGCCCCAGCATTTT. This rearrangement joins TRBV20-1 to TRBJ1-5; D unresolved. V gave up 0 bases and J gave up 5 bases, with 17 bases separating them. Germline CDR1 and CDR2: DFQATT and SNEGSKA (reference sequence). This CDR3 contains 16 residues.

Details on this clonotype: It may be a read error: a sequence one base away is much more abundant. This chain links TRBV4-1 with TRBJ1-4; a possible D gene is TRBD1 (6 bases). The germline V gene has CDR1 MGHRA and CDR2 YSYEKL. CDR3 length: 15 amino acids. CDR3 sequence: CARSQDTGRSEKLFF. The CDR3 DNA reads TGCGCCCGCAGCCAGGACACAGGGAGGAGTGAAAAACTGTTTTTT.

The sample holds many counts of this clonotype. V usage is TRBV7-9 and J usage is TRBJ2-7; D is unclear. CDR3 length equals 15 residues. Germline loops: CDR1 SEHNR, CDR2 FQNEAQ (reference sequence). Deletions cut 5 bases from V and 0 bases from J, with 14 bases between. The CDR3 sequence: CASSPVQLNSYEQYF. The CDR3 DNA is TGTGCCAGCAGCCCGGTCCAGTTGAACTCCTACGAGCAGTACTTC.

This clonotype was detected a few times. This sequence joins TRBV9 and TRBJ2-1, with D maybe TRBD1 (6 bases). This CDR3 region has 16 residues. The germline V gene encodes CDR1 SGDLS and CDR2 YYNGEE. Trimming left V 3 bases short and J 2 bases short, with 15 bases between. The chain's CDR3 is CASSAGSGTTYNEQFF. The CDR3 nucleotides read TGTGCCAGCAGCGCGGGATCCGGGACAACCTACAATGAGCAGTTCTTC.

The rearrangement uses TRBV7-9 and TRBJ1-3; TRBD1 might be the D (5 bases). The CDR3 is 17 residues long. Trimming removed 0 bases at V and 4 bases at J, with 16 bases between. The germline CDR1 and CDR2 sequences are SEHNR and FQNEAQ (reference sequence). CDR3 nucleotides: TGTGCCAGCAGCTTAGCCCCAGGGACCCAATTAGGAAACACCATATATTTT. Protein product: CASSLAPGTQLGNTIYF. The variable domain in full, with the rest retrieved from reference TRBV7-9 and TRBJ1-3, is DTGVSQNPRHKITKRGQNVTFRCDPISEHNRLYWYRQTLGQGPEFLTYFQNEAQLEKSRLLSDRFSAERPKGSFSTLEIQRTEQGDSAMYLCASSLAPGTQLGNTIYFGEGSWLTVV.

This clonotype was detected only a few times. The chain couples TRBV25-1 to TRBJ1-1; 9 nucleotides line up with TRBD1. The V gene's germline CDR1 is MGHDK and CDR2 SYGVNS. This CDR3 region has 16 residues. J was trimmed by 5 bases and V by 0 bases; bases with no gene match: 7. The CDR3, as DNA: TGTGCCAGCAGTGAATATAATACAGGGGGCTCGACTGAAGCTTTCTTT. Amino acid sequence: CASSEYNTGGSTEAFF.

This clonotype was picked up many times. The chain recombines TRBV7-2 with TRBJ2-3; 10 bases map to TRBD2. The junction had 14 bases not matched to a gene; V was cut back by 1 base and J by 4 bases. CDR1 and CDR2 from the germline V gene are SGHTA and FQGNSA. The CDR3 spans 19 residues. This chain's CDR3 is CASSLGPTEVAGGADTQYF. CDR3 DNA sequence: TGTGCCAGCAGCTTAGGGCCTACGGAGGTAGCGGGGGGTGCAGATACGCAGTATTTT.

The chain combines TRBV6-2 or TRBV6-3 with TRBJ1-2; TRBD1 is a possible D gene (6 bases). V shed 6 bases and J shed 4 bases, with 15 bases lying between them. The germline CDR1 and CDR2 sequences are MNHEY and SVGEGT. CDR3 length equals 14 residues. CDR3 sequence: CASSPGGRIYGYTF. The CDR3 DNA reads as TGTGCCAGCAGCCCGGGGGGGCGAATCTATGGCTACACCTTC.

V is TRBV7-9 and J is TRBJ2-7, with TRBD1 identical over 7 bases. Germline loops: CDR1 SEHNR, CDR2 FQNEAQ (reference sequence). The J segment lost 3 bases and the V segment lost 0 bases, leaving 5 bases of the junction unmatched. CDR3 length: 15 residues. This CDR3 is CASSLALGQHYEQYF. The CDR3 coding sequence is TGTGCCAGCAGCTTAGCGCTGGGACAGCACTACGAGCAGTACTTC. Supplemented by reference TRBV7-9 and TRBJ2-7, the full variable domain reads DTGVSQNPRHKITKRGQNVTFRCDPISEHNRLYWYRQTLGQGPEFLTYFQNEAQLEKSRLLSDRFSAERPKGSFSTLEIQRTEQGDSAMYLCASSLALGQHYEQYFGPGTRLTVT.

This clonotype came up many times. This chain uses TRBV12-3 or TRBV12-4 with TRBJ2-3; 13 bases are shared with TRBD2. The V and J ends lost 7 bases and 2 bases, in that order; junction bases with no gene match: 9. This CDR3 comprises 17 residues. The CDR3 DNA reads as TGTGCCAGCACCGGACTAGCGGGGGAAGGGGCCACAGATACGCAGTATTTT. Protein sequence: CASTGLAGEGATDTQYF.

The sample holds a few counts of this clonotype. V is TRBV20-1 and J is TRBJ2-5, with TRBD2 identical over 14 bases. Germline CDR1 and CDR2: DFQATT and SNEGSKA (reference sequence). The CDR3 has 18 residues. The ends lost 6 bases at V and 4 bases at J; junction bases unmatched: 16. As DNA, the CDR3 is TGCAGTGCCACCACGGGACTAGCGGGGGCCGTGGTACGAGAGACCCAGTACTTC. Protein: CSATTGLAGAVVRETQYF.

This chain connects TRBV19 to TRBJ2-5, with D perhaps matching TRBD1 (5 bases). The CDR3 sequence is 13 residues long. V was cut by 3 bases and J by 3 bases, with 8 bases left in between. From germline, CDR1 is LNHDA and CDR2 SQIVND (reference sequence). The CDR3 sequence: CASSMEGEETQYF. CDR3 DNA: TGTGCCAGTAGTATGGAAGGGGAAGAGACCCAGTACTTC.

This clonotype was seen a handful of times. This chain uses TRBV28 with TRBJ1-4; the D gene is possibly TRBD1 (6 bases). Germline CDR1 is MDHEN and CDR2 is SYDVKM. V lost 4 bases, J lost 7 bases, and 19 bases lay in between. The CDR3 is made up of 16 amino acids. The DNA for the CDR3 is TGTGCCAGCAGTTCCCCAAGGGACAAACAAGCTGAAAAACTGTTTTTT. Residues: CASSSPRDKQAEKLFF.

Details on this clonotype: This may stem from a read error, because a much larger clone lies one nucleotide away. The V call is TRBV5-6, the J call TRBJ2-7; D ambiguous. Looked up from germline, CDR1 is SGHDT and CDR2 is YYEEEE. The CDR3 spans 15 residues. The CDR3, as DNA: TGTCCCAGCAGCCTCAGCCTTGTGGGTCGCTACGAGCAGTACTTC. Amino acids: CPSSLSLVGRYEQYF.